A single T cell receptor (beta chain) is shown here with its context. Patients at the Seattle site were enrolled during active infection and followed longitudinally. This sample was taken from a study of blood T cell repertoires in COVID-19. The overall study: Sites across the United States, Italy and Spain contributed samples from acute and convalescent COVID-19.

The V gene lost 4 bases and the J gene lost 0 bases, with 10 bases spanning the gap. CDR1 and CDR2 (germline): SGDLS, YYNGEE. This CDR3 spans 14 amino acids. Profiled with immunoSEQ multiplex PCR; TCRdb holds only in-frame clones, not every one. The sample has fewer than 700,000 clones, 85% to 90% seen once. This clonotype originated in a woman between 45 and 65 years old with COVID-19, enrolled during active disease. The genes are TRBV9 and TRBJ1-2; D may be TRBD1 (5 bases). Sequenced input: peripheral blood. CDR3 protein: CASSFGAANYGYTF. CDR3 DNA: TGTGCCAGCAGCTTTGGGGCTGCTAACTATGGCTACACCTTC.